This TCR beta chain is from a study of blood T cell repertoires in COVID-19. Study overall: The samples span acute and convalescent COVID-19 from the United States, Italy and Spain.

This clone was picked up a small number of times. Under the authors' procedure: Amplification from reference gene primers served as the basis for estimated nucleated cell counts. Some clones are missing from TCRdb's copy, which holds only in-frame ones; the method was immunoSEQ multiplex PCR. Clone size and the V and J calls come from that table; the DNA yielded D and trimming. The repertoire holds 220,000 or so clones, 75% to 90% seen once, with around 8% in the top ten. The sequenced sample was peripheral blood. The sequence was obtained from a woman older than 75 with COVID-19, enrolled during active disease.

The DNA for the CDR3 is TGTGCCAGCACCAAGCTTGGATCCCCGACAGGGAAATATGGCTACACCTTC. It encodes CASTKLGSPTGKYGYTF. The chain couples TRBV5-4 to TRBJ1-2, with 7 positions matching TRBD1. V shed 6 bases and J 5 bases; nucleotides not matched to a gene: 19. Germline V gene lookup returns CDR1 SGHNT and CDR2 YYREEE (reference sequence). This CDR3 region has 17 residues.